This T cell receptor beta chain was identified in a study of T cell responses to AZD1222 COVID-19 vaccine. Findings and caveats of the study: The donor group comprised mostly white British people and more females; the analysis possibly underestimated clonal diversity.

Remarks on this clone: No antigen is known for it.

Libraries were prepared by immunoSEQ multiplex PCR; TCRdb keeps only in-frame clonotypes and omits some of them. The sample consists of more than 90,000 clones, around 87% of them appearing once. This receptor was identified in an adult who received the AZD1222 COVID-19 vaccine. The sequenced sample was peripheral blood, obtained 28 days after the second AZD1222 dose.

The CDR3 reads CASSLELGEETQYF. Here the CDR3 DNA reads TGTGCCAGCAGCTTAGAATTAGGTGAAGAGACCCAGTACTTC. V usage is TRBV11-1 and J usage is TRBJ2-5; D gene ambiguous. The CDR3 has 14 amino acids. CDR1 and CDR2 from the germline V gene are SGHAT and FQDESV (reference sequence). The V end was cut by 1 base, the J end by 3 bases, with 9 bases between.